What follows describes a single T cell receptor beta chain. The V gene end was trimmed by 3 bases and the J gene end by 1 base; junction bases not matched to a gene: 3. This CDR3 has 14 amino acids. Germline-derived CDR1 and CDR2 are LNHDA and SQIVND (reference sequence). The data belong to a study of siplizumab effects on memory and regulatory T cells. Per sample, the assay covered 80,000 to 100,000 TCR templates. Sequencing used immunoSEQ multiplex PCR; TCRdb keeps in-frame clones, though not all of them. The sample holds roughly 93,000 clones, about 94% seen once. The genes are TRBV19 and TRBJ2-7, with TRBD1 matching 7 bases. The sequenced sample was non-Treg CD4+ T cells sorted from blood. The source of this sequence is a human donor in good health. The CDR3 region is CASSIARGSYEQYF. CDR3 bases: TGTGCCAGTAGTATCGCCAGGGGGTCCTACGAGCAGTACTTC.